This entry lists 20 T cell receptor delta chains sequenced from one sample in a study of gamma-delta T cells after stem cell transplantation. TCRdb reanalysed the RT-PCR reads via CATT. The table shows 1,200 or so delta-chain clones, with 2.7% occurring only once. The sample comprised gamma-delta T cells. Receptors were obtained from a human donor. It is not recorded whose cells these are; they may come from a transplant donor.

In its sample, this clone was seen a few times. The chain combines TRDV2 with TRDJ2, with TRDD3 matching over 10 bases. CDR1 GEAIGNYY and CDR2 EKD come from the germline V gene. Trimming at V came to 0 bases and at J to 4 bases, leaving 1 base not matched to a gene. This CDR3 is built from 15 residues. CDR3 in amino acids: CACDTVGDTTAQLFF. Here the CDR3 DNA reads TGTGCCTGTGACACCGTGGGGGATACGACAGCACAACTCTTCTTT.

Concerning this clone itself: Only one base separates this from a far larger clonotype, so it likely reflects a read error. The sample holds other DNA sequences that translate to the same CDR3. This sequence joins TRDV2 and TRDJ2; 10 positions agree with TRDD3. Germline-derived CDR1 and CDR2 are GEAIGNYY and EKD. This CDR3 is 16 amino acids long. J was trimmed by 4 bases and V by 7 bases; bases with no gene match: 11. In nucleotides, the CDR3 is TGTGCCTGCGACCACATCTTGGGGGATACGACAGCACAACTCTTCTTT. This codes for CACDHILGDTTAQLFF.

By proportion, this clone is large (0.1 to 1%). The genes are TRDV2 and TRDJ1, with D unclear. Germline CDR1 reads GEAIGNYY; CDR2 reads EKD. The CDR3 loop spans 15 amino acids. V lost 0 bases and J lost 1, with 11 bases in between. For the CDR3, the DNA is TGTGCCTGTGACACCGTTGGTGAGGCCACCGATAAACTCATCTTT. This translates into CACDTVGEATDKLIF.

As to this clone: The protein held in TCRdb is that of a much larger clone and does not match this DNA's translation at residue 10, likely because of a read error; the protein shown is translated from the DNA. The J gene is TRDJ3, the V gene TRDV2; 7 positions agree with TRDD3. The junction had 10 bases not matched to a gene; V was cut back by 4 bases and J by 2 bases. CDR3 length: 18 amino acids. Germline V CDR1 and CDR2: GEAIGNYY, EKD. The CDR3 nucleotides read TGTGCCTGTGAGCGGATGGGGATATCCCCCTGGGACACCCGACAGATGTTTTTC. This translates into CACERMGISPWDTRQMFF.

Comment on this clone: A far larger clone is one base from this, pointing to a likely read error. V and J are TRDV2 and TRDJ1; no firm D call. There are 15 residues in the CDR3. The germline V gene encodes CDR1 GEAIGNYY and CDR2 EKD. The V and J ends lost 1 base and 3 bases respectively, with 14 bases between them. CDR3 bases: TGTGCCTGTGACACGTTAGGGCTTCGATCCGATAAACTCATCTTT. Translated: CACDTLGLRSDKLIF.

By sample share, this clone is large (0.1 to 1%). The chain is built from TRAV29/DV5 and TRDJ1, with 8 bases matching TRDD3. This CDR3 spans 15 amino acids. The germline V gene encodes CDR1 NSMFDY and CDR2 ISSIKDK. The V and J ends lost 4 bases and 0 bases, in that order; junction bases with no gene match: 8. The CDR3, as DNA: TGTGCAGCACGAGGACTGGGGGCGTACACCGATAAACTCATCTTT. Amino acids: CAARGLGAYTDKLIF. The full variable domain, rest sourced from reference TRAV29/DV5 and TRDJ1, is DQQVKQNSPSLSVQEGRISILNCDYTNSMFDYFLWYKKYPAEGPTFLISISSIKDKNEDGRFTVFLNKSAKHLSLHIVPSQPGDSAVYFCAARGLGAYTDKLIFGKGTRVTVEP.

This chain uses TRDV2 with TRDJ3; 12 nucleotides line up with TRDD3. Germline CDR1 reads GEAIGNYY; CDR2 reads EKD. V shed 7 bases and J 1 base; nucleotides not matched to a gene: 19. This CDR3 is 22 amino acids long. In DNA, the CDR3 is TGTGCCTGCCGGCGACTGGGGGATACCGCGGCGCCCGTGTCCTGGGACACCCGACAGATGTTTTTC. This translates into CACRRLGDTAAPVSWDTRQMFF.

Comments on this clone: The protein TCRdb gives is from a much larger clone and does not agree with this DNA's translation at residue 3, likely a read error; the protein shown here comes from the DNA. J is TRDJ1 and V is TRDV2; D not certain. The V gene's germline CDR1 is GEAIGNYY and CDR2 EKD. There are 16 residues in the CDR3. The CDR3 loop reads CARDTVDSTGIDKLIF. The CDR3, as DNA: TGTGCCCGTGACACCGTCGACTCCACAGGAATCGATAAACTCATCTTT.

This clone occurred a few times. A single base separates this from a much larger clone, so it may be a read error. The same CDR3 arises from other DNA sequences in this sample as well. This rearrangement joins TRDV1 to TRDJ1; 7 bases fit TRDD2. CDR1 and CDR2 from the germline V gene are TSWWSYY and QGS. V lost 3 bases, J lost 0 bases, and 13 bases stayed unmatched. The CDR3 loop spans 18 amino acids. The CDR3 nucleotides are TGTGCTCTTGGGGACCGCCTTCCTCCCACCCGGGACACCGATAAACTCATCTTT. Residues: CALGDRLPPTRDTDKLIF.

This clone has a handful of counts. The protein in TCRdb stems from a much larger clone and differs at residue 14 from this DNA's translation, likely a read error; here the protein is translated from the DNA. This sequence joins TRDV2 and TRDJ1; tentatively, D is TRDD2 (5 bases). Germline loops: CDR1 GEAIGNYY, CDR2 EKD. CDR3 length: 17 amino acids. This chain's CDR3 is CACDTVGPSSYTDELIF. CDR3 nucleotide sequence: TGTGCCTGTGACACCGTTGGGCCTTCTTCTTACACCGATGAACTCATCTTT.

Comment on this clone: TCRdb's listed protein matches a much larger clone and diverges from this DNA's translation at residue 10, likely through a read error; the protein shown comes from the DNA. The rearrangement joins TRDV2 to TRDJ1; D is unclear. Germline V gene lookup returns CDR1 GEAIGNYY and CDR2 EKD. V was cut by 0 bases and J by 4 bases, with 14 bases left in between. The CDR3 is 15 residues long. The CDR3 sequence: CACDTVGEAIDKLIF. CDR3 nucleotides: TGTGCCTGTGACACCGTTGGTGAGGCCATCGATAAACTCATCTTT.

Worth noting for this clone: This DNA translates differently at residue 7 from the TCRdb protein, which is that of a much larger clone; a read error is likely, and the protein shown is the DNA's own translation. The chain has TRDV2 and TRDJ1; D is perhaps TRDD3 (6 bases). V was cut by 3 bases and J by 3 bases, with 16 bases left in between. The CDR3 has 15 amino acids. Per germline, CDR1 GEAIGNYY and CDR2 EKD. The CDR3 DNA sequence: TGTGCCTGTGACCGACTGAGGGATATCTCCGATAAACTCATCTTT. Translating it yields CACDRLRDISDKLIF.

As to this clone: TCRdb's protein for this DNA is that of a much larger clone and differs from the translation at residue 7, likely a read error; the protein shown is the DNA translation. This chain uses TRDV2 with TRDJ1, with TRDD3 matching over 10 bases. This CDR3 has 22 residues. The V gene's germline CDR1 is GEAIGNYY and CDR2 EKD. V shed 0 bases and J 1 base; nucleotides not matched to a gene: 22. The CDR3 DNA reads as TGTGCCTGTGACACCGTGGACCTATTGGGGGATACAGAGATTATGTCCACCGATAAACTCATCTTT. Amino acid sequence: CACDTVDLLGDTEIMSTDKLIF.

This clone was counted a few times. With only one base between it and a far larger clone, this is likely a read error. The V and J genes are TRDV2 and TRDJ1, with 7 bases aligning to TRDD3. The germline gives CDR1 GEAIGNYY, CDR2 EKD. This CDR3 region has 19 residues. CDR3 sequence reads: CACDTVAGDNYGAADKPIF. CDR3 coding DNA: TGTGCCTGTGACACCGTCGCTGGGGATAACTACGGGGCTGCCGATAAACCCATCTTT.

This clone has a handful of counts. The protein in TCRdb stems from a much larger clone and differs at residue 9 from this DNA's translation, likely a read error; here the protein is translated from the DNA. V gene TRDV2 combines with J gene TRDJ1, with D tentatively TRDD3 (6 bases). The V gene's germline CDR1 is GEAIGNYY and CDR2 EKD. The V gene lost 0 bases and the J gene lost 0 bases, with 10 bases spanning the gap. The CDR3 has 15 residues. CDR3 bases: TGTGCCTGTGACACCGTTGGGGGCCACACCGATAAACTCATCTTT. Its translation is CACDTVGGHTDKLIF.

There are a few counts of this clone. The likely explanation is a read error, given a far larger clone one base away. Because the CDR3's place on the DNA is in doubt, the DNA is left out and the CDR3 is given as listed by TCRdb. Other DNA variants within this sample encode the same CDR3. The rearrangement joins TRDV2 to TRDJ1; the table's D call, TRDD3, has no DNA check behind it. The germline CDR1 and CDR2 sequences are GEAIGNYY and EKD. Ends included, the CDR3 has 18 residues. The CDR3 region is CACDTVGWGILEADKLIF.

This clone was observed a handful of times. TCRdb attributes to this sequence the protein of a much larger clone, which differs from the DNA translation at residue 6; a read error is likely, and the protein displayed is translated from the DNA. The chain is built from TRDV2 and TRDJ1; perhaps TRDD3 as D (6 bases). Per the germline V gene, CDR1 is GEAIGNYY and CDR2 is EKD. V lost 3 bases, J lost 6 bases, and 19 bases lay in between. The CDR3 length is 15 residues. CDR3 nucleotides: TGTGCCTGTGACCCCATGGATACTGCGAGCCATAAACTCATCTTT. It encodes CACDPMDTASHKLIF.

Of note for this clone: The TCRdb record carries a much larger clone's protein, which differs from this DNA's translation at residue 13; a read error is the likely cause, and the protein listed here is the DNA translation. The chain employs TRDV2 and TRDJ1; 12 nucleotides line up with TRDD3. The CDR3 loop spans 15 amino acids. The V gene's germline CDR1 is GEAIGNYY and CDR2 EKD. In nucleotides, the CDR3 is TGTGCCTGTGACGCCTTACTGGGGGATACCGATAAACCCATCTTT. This encodes CACDALLGDTDKPIF.

As concerns this clone: The protein held in TCRdb is that of a much larger clone and does not match this DNA's translation at residue 11, likely because of a read error; the protein shown is translated from the DNA. The V gene is TRDV2, the J gene TRDJ1; 11 bases line up with TRDD3. The V gene end was trimmed by 3 bases and the J gene end by 0 bases; junction bases not matched to a gene: 11. Germline V gene data show CDR1 as GEAIGNYY and CDR2 as EKD. CDR3 length: 18 residues. CDR3: CACDALLGDRTYTDKLIF. The DNA of the CDR3 is TGTGCCTGTGACGCCCTACTGGGGGATAGGACGTACACCGATAAACTCATCTTT.

As concerns this clone: This probably arose from a read error, given a far larger clone one base away. This same CDR3 is encoded by further DNA sequences in the sample. The rearrangement joins TRDV2 to TRDJ1; TRDD3 is a possible D gene (5 bases). The CDR3 totals 16 residues. The V gene's germline CDR1 is GEAIGNYY and CDR2 EKD. Trimming left V 2 bases short and J 0 bases short, with 15 bases between. The chain's CDR3 is CACDSLAGGYTDKLIF. The CDR3 bases are TGTGCCTGTGACAGTTTGGCCGGGGGGTACACCGATAAACTCATCTTT.